These T cell receptor beta chains were read from a single sample in a study of T cell clonotyping in hematopoietic cell transplantation. Using immunoSEQ multiplex PCR, the repertoire was profiled, and TCRdb retains in-frame clones only, with some absent. The table shows roughly 11,000 clones, with approximately 89% occurring only once. Sequences were derived from PBMCs, sampled 100 days after allogeneic stem cell transplant. The receptors stem from a female patient aged 60 to 70 who had an allogeneic stem cell transplant from an unrelated donor, so the T cells may come from the graft donor. Some clones in this sample may be carry-over from other donors' samples. Each CDR3 is given with its conserved first and last residue. The D gene is left open where the match is weak. Size values are once, few and many counts, or a class for expanded clones, and some rows have none.

J gene,V gene,clone size,CDR3 length,D gene,CDR3 DNA,CDR3 protein
TRBJ2-7,TRBV7-6,-,17,TRBD2,TGTGCCAGCAGCTTAGAACCGGGACTAGCGGGAGCCTACGAGCAGTACTTC,CASSLEPGLAGAYEQYF
TRBJ2-2,TRBV28,-,14,-,TGTGCCAGCGTGGTAGGGTGGAACACCGGGGAGCTGTTTTTT,CASVVGWNTGELFF
TRBJ2-3,TRBV18,-,16,-,TGTGCCAGCTCCCCCCTGGCGGGAGGTGGGACAGGTACGCAGTATTTT,CASSPLAGGGTGTQYF
TRBJ1-2,TRBV4-3,-,15,TRBD1,TGCGCCAGCAGCCAGACCGGGACAGGGGGCATTGGCTACACCTTC,CASSQTGTGGIGYTF
TRBJ2-1,TRBV11-2,-,18,TRBD2,TGTGCCAGCAGCTCCATCCCGTCGTGGCTAGCGGGAGTAGGGGAGCAGTTCTTC,CASSSIPSWLAGVGEQFF
TRBJ1-5,TRBV11-1,-,15,-,TGTGCCAGCAGCTTCGGGAGGGAAAGCAATCAGCCCCAGCATTTT,CASSFGRESNQPQHF
TRBJ1-3,TRBV9,-,20,TRBD1,TGTGCCAGCAGCGCGTACAGGGGGCACCTACCCGAAAGCTCTGGAAACACCATATATTTT,CASSAYRGHLPESSGNTIYF
TRBJ1-2,TRBV7-9,-,16,-,TGTGCCAGCAGCCGCGCTGGGACGGTAGCTAACTATGGCTACACCTTC,CASSRAGTVANYGYTF
TRBJ2-1,TRBV4-1,few,15,-,TGCGCCAGCAGCCAAGGCCCCTCAGCGGAAAATGAGCAGTTCTTC,CASSQGPSAENEQFF
TRBJ2-3,TRBV6-5,-,14,-,TGTGCCAGCAGCCCTACAGGGGGGGCAGATACGCAGTATTTT,CASSPTGGADTQYF
TRBJ1-2,TRBV6-5,-,14,TRBD1,TGTGCCAGCAGTTCCGGACAGGGGGTCTATGGCTACACCTTC,CASSSGQGVYGYTF
TRBJ1-1,TRBV21-1,-,17,-,TGTGCCAGCAGCAAAACCAAGTTGGACAGGGAGAACACTGAAGCTTTCTTT,CASSKTKLDRENTEAFF
TRBJ1-4,TRBV25-1,-,13,-,TGTGCCAGCAGTCTCACGGCTAATGAAAAACTGTTTTTT,CASSLTANEKLFF
TRBJ2-7,TRBV20-1,-,9,-,TGCAGCCCTCGCTACGAGCAGTACTTC,CSPRYEQYF
TRBJ2-3,TRBV7-3,-,12,-,TGTGCCAGCAGCCCGAGTGGAGATACGCAGTATTTT,CASSPSGDTQYF
TRBJ2-2,TRBV7-6,-,15,-,TGTGCCAGCAGCTTAGAGGCATCGAACACCGGGGAGCTGTTTTTT,CASSLEASNTGELFF
TRBJ2-2,TRBV25-1,-,14,-,TGTGCCAGCAGTGAGGGGCGGAACACCGGGGAGCTGTTTTTT,CASSEGRNTGELFF
TRBJ1-2,TRBV29-1,-,13,TRBD1,TGCAGCGTTGACCCGACAGGGAACTATGGCTACACCTTC,CSVDPTGNYGYTF
TRBJ2-7,TRBV7-9,-,15,TRBD2,TGTGCCAGCAGCCATACTAGCGGGCTCACCTACGAGCAGTACTTC,CASSHTSGLTYEQYF
TRBJ1-2,TRBV15,-,14,TRBD1,TGTGCCACCAGCAGCCTGACAGGGGGGATTGGCTACACCTTC,CATSSLTGGIGYTF
TRBJ1-2,TRBV9,-,16,TRBD1,TGTGCCAGCAGCCGGGACAGGGAGAACCCTAACTATGGCTACACCTTC,CASSRDRENPNYGYTF
TRBJ2-6,TRBV4-2,-,17,TRBD1,TGTGCCAGCAGCCCAACAGGGGTAGTCTCTGGGGCCAACGTCCTGACTTTC,CASSPTGVVSGANVLTF
TRBJ2-1,TRBV7-8,-,14,-,TGTGCCAGCAGCTTCAGAGGGGGATACAATGAGCAGTTCTTC,CASSFRGGYNEQFF
TRBJ2-6,TRBV10-3,-,18,TRBD1,TGTGCCCCCGCCGGGACAGACTCTAAGAGGGCTGGGGCCAACGTCCTGACTTTC,CAPAGTDSKRAGANVLTF
TRBJ2-1,TRBV19,-,15,TRBD1,TGTGCCAGTAGTATTAGTACAGGGGCATACAATGAGCAGTTCTTC,CASSISTGAYNEQFF
TRBJ2-3,TRBV13,-,15,-,TGTGCCAGCAGCCCACGCGGGACAGCTCAGGATACGCAGTATTTT,CASSPRGTAQDTQYF
TRBJ1-2,TRBV2,once,14,TRBD1,TGTGCCAGCAGTGAACCCGGGACAGCGTATGGCTACACCTTC,CASSEPGTAYGYTF
TRBJ1-5,TRBV19,-,13,-,TGTGCCAGTAGTAGTGGACTCTATCAGCCCCAGCATTTT,CASSSGLYQPQHF